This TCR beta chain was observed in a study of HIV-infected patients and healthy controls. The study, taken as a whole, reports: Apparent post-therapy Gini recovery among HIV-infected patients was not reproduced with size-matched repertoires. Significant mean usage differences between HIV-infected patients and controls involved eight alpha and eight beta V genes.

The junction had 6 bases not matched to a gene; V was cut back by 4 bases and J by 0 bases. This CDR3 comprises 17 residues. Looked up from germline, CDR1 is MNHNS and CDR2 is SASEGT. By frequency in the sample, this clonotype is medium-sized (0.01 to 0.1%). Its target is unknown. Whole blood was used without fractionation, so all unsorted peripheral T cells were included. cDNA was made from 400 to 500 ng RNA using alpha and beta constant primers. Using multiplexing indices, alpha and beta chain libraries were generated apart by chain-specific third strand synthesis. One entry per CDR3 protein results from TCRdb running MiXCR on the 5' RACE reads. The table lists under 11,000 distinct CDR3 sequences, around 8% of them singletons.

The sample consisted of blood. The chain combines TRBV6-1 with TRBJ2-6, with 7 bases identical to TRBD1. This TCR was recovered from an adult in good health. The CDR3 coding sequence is TGTGCCAGCAGTGGGGACAGCAGTTCCTCTGGGGCCAACGTCCTGACTTTC. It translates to CASSGDSSSSGANVLTF.